One sample yielded the 9 T cell receptor beta chains listed below, sequenced in a study of CD8 T cells in Susac syndrome. An amount of RNA that ranged from roughly 0.45 to 1 ug was reverse transcribed with random hexamers. TCRdb reprocessed the immunoSEQ multiplex PCR reads via MiXCR and lists one record per CDR3 protein. The data hold around 280,000 distinct CDR3 sequences, with more than 75% observed a single time. Specimen: CD8+ T cells from PBMCs. Source of these receptors: a human donor with multiple sclerosis.

This chain joins TRBV7-9 and TRBJ2-7; D perhaps matches TRBD2 (5 bases). The CDR3 loop spans 14 amino acids. Trimming left V 5 bases short and J 7 bases short, with 18 bases between. Germline V CDR1 and CDR2: SEHNR, FQNEAQ (reference sequence). The CDR3: CASSENLVSAEQYF. Here the CDR3 DNA reads TGTGCCAGCAGCGAGAACCTGGTTAGCGCGGAGCAGTACTTC.

The chain links TRBV9 to TRBJ1-2; D is perhaps TRBD1 (5 bases). V lost 7 bases and J 0 bases, leaving 13 bases between the germline ends. In germline, CDR1 is SGDLS, CDR2 YYNGEE. There are 14 residues in the CDR3. This CDR3 reads CASGGARSNYGYTF. The CDR3 nucleotides are TGTGCCAGCGGCGGGGCGCGGTCTAACTATGGCTACACCTTC.

The chain couples TRBV14 to TRBJ1-1, with D perhaps TRBD1 (6 bases). The CDR3 consists of 14 residues. The germline V gene encodes CDR1 SGHDN and CDR2 FVKESK. V shed 0 bases and J shed 6 bases, with 11 bases lying between them. The CDR3 bases are TGTGCCAGCAGCCAAGATTTACAGGGATCTGAAGCTTTCTTT. It yields the protein CASSQDLQGSEAFF.

The chain carries TRBV9 and TRBJ2-1, with D possibly TRBD2 on 6 matching bases. V lost 4 bases and J lost 7, with 27 bases in between. Germline CDR1 reads SGDLS; CDR2 reads YYNGEE. The CDR3 covers 18 residues. The CDR3 spells CASSLQEGGGGRGNEQFF. CDR3 nucleotide sequence: TGTGCCAGCAGCCTCCAAGAGGGAGGAGGTGGGAGAGGGAATGAGCAGTTCTTC. Full variable domain (rest looked up from reference TRBV9 and TRBJ2-1): DSGVTQTPKHLITATGQRVTLRCSPRSGDLSVYWYQQSLDQGLQFLIQYYNGEERAKGNILERFSAQQFPDLHSELNLSSLELGDSALYFCASSLQEGGGGRGNEQFFGPGTRLTVL.

The V and J genes are TRBV19 and TRBJ2-1; the match to TRBD2 covers 9 bases. V lost 1 base, J lost 6 bases, and 1 base stayed unmatched. The V gene's germline CDR1 is LNHDA and CDR2 SQIVND (reference sequence). The CDR3 is 14 amino acids. The CDR3 region is CASSIGLAANEQFF. CDR3 in DNA: TGTGCCAGTAGTATAGGACTAGCGGCCAATGAGCAGTTCTTC.

This clonotype has only one observation. The rearrangement links TRBV7-9 to TRBJ1-6; unclear D gene. The ends were cut back, 6 bases at V and 9 bases at J, with 18 bases in the middle. Germline V lookup: CDR1 SEHNR, CDR2 FQNEAQ (reference sequence). This CDR3 has 15 amino acids. The CDR3 sequence is CASRNPNSLLSPLHF. The CDR3 bases are TGTGCCAGCAGGAATCCGAATTCCCTTCTTTCACCCCTCCACTTT.

This chain joins TRBV9 and TRBJ1-2; D possibly corresponds to TRBD1 (5 bases). The CDR3 is made up of 12 amino acids. Germline loops: CDR1 SGDLS, CDR2 YYNGEE. Trimming removed 6 bases at V and 4 bases at J, with 10 bases between. CDR3 region: CASTQRGYGYTF. The CDR3 DNA reads TGTGCCAGCACCCAGAGGGGCTATGGCTACACCTTC.

V usage is TRBV27 and J usage is TRBJ2-2, with TRBD2 as a possible D gene (5 bases). Trimming stripped 3 bases from V and 7 bases from J, with 6 bases between. CDR3 size: 12 residues. CDR1 and CDR2 from the germline V gene are MNHEY and SMNVEV (reference sequence). The CDR3 DNA reads as TGTGCCAGCAGTTTCCGGGACGGGGAGCTGTTTTTT. Its translation is CASSFRDGELFF.

The chain couples TRBV2 to TRBJ2-1, with D uncertain. This CDR3 is built from 11 residues. Germline lookup yields CDR1 SNHLY and CDR2 FYNNEI. Trimming left V 8 bases short and J 8 bases short, with 10 bases between. The CDR3 coding sequence is TGTGCCAGCGTTTGGTTCGATGAGCAGTTCTTC. Its protein product is CASVWFDEQFF.